This TCR beta chain was captured in a study of T cell repertoires in ileal Crohn's disease. Regarding the study as a whole: Endoscopic recurrence occurred in every patient whose clonality exceeded 26.8%.

TCRdb keeps only in-frame clones here, not all; method: immunoSEQ multiplex PCR. Here the sample spans about 2,000 clones, approximately 91% being singletons. Time point defined: proximal margin of the surgical specimen (macroscopically non-inflamed). Of note for this clone: Its antigen is currently unknown.

V was clipped by 4 bases and J by 0 bases; unmatched bases: 7. CDR3 length: 18 residues. Germline V gene lookup returns CDR1 SGHRS and CDR2 YFSETQ. This clonotype was obtained from an adult with Crohn's disease. Sample: ileal tissue. The chain employs TRBV5-1 and TRBJ2-1, with 13 bases that match TRBD2. The CDR3 DNA sequence: TGCGCCAGCAGCAGGACTAGCGGGGGATCGAGCTCCTACAATGAGCAGTTCTTC. Encoded protein: CASSRTSGGSSSYNEQFF.